This TCR beta chain derives from a study of shared clonotypes between healthy human individuals. For every subset, genomic DNA was evenly distributed across several immunoSEQ plates. Libraries were prepared by immunoSEQ multiplex PCR; TCRdb keeps only in-frame clonotypes and omits some of them. This table has a few million clones, roughly 93% appearing once. Study findings and constraints: In general, naive subsets displayed greater estimated richness than memory subsets did.

Details on this clone: Its specificity is unknown.

This CDR3 contains 14 residues. Germline V gives CDR1 MDHEN, CDR2 SYDVKM. The V and J ends lost 6 bases and 3 bases, in that order; junction bases with no gene match: 5. The sequenced sample was naive CD4+ T cells from PBMCs. Subset here: CD45RA+ positively selected. The rearrangement uses TRBV28 and TRBJ1-5; 7 nucleotides align to TRBD1. The source of this sequence is a man aged 18 to 30 in good health. Some clones in this sample may be carry-over from other donors' samples. This CDR3 reads CASSNDRDNQPQHF. CDR3 nucleotides: TGTGCCAGCAGCAACGACAGGGACAATCAGCCCCAGCATTTT.